Listed here is a single T cell receptor (beta chain). No antigen is known for it. These data are taken from a study of T-cell reconstitution after alpha-beta-depleted transplantation in children. Notes on the study in general: Several hundred expanded graft clones reportedly supplied alpha-beta T cells about two months after transplant. Some patients' high day-60 TCRbeta diversity was attributed to recipient cells surviving conditioning. At the one-year point after transplant, T-cell counts and TCRbeta diversity were found to come mostly from T cells that had been newly produced.

Using unique molecular identifiers, the investigators prepared the TCRbeta library. TCRdb itself ran the PCR reads through MiXCR, one entry per CDR3 protein. The sample lists about 440,000 distinct CDR3 sequences, approximately 41% occurring once. Source: PBMCs, taken before TCRalphabeta/CD19-depleted stem cell transplant. This TCR came from a girl aged 2-10 years with aplastic anemia, due to receive a stem cell transplant.

The CDR3 is CASSVMMQTNEKLFF. CDR3 nucleotide sequence: TGTGCCAGCAGCGTGATGATGCAGACTAATGAAAAACTGTTTTTT. V usage is TRBV3-1 and J usage is TRBJ1-4; D call uncertain. V dropped 5 bases and J dropped 2 bases, with 12 bases sitting between them. Germline V gene sequence: CDR1 LGHDT, CDR2 YNNKEL (reference sequence). This CDR3 is 15 amino acids long. Looking up the rest from reference TRBV3-1 and TRBJ1-4 gives the full variable domain: DTAVSQTPKYLVTQMGNDKSIKCEQNLGHDTMYWYKQDSKKFLKIMFSYNNKELIINETVPNRFSPKSPDKAHLNLHINSLELGDSAVYFCASSVMMQTNEKLFFGSGTQLSVL.